The clone carrying this TCR beta chain was seen a single time. PCR involved 60 Vbeta and 13 Jbeta primers. The method was immunoSEQ multiplex PCR; TCRdb's version includes in-frame clones alone and lacks a portion of them. This sample has about 130,000 clones, with approximately 71% found just once. This CDR3 comprises 18 residues. Germline CDR1 and CDR2: SGHRS and YFSETQ. The junction had 14 bases not matched to a gene; V was cut back by 4 bases and J by 4 bases. The data belong to a study of cytomegalovirus exposure and HLA in healthy donors. The sequence came from a man aged 25-40 years in good health and CMV-seronegative. The rearrangement uses TRBV5-1 and TRBJ2-1; 10 bases agree with TRBD2. The sample consisted of PBMCs. The CDR3, as DNA: TGCGCCAGCAGCAACCGCGGAGCGGGAGGGCCGGGGTACAATGAGCAGTTCTTC. Its protein product is CASSNRGAGGPGYNEQFF. Full variable domain (remainder filled in from reference TRBV5-1 and TRBJ2-1): KAGVTQTPRYLIKTRGQQVTLSCSPISGHRSVSWYQQTPGQGLQFLFEYFSETQRNKGNFPGRFSGRQFSNSRSEMNVSTLELGDSALYLCASSNRGAGGPGYNEQFFGPGTRLTVL.